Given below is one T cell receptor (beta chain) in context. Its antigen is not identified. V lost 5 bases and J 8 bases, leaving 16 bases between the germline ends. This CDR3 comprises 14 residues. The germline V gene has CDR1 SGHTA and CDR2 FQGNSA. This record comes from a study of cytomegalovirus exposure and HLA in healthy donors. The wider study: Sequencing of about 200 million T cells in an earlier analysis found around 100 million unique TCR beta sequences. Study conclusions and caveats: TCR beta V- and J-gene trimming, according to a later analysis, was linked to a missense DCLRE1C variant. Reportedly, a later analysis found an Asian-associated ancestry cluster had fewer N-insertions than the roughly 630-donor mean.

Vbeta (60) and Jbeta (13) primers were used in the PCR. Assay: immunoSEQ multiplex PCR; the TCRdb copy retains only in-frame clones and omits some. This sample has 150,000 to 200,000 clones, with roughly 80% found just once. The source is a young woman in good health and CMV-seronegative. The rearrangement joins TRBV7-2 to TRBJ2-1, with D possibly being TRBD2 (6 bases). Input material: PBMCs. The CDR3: CASSGRAGIDEQFF. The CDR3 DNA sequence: TGTGCCAGCAGCGGAAGGGCGGGGATCGATGAGCAGTTCTTC.